Here is one T cell receptor beta chain with its context. The data originate from a study of T-cell reconstitution after alpha-beta-depleted transplantation in children. Between the trimmed V and J ends, which lost 6 bases and 2 bases, there was a span of 19 bases. This CDR3 spans 16 amino acids. TCRbeta library construction was performed incorporating unique molecular identifiers. Using its own MiXCR run on the PCR reads, TCRdb lists one record per CDR3 protein. Seen here are 440,000 or so distinct CDR3 sequences, under 13% observed once, and the top ten hold nearly 5.5%. The specimen was PBMCs from the stem cell graft donor, collected from the stem cell graft. The receptor was derived from a human donor who donated a stem cell graft to a child with acute myeloid leukemia. The chain couples TRBV12-3 or TRBV12-4 to TRBJ1-1, with a weak D call TRBD1 (6 bases). CDR3 protein: CASSISPGAFNTEAFF. The CDR3 DNA is TGTGCCAGCAGCATTTCCCCGGGGGCCTTTAACACTGAAGCTTTCTTT.